The sequence of this T cell receptor (beta chain) was determined in a study of cytomegalovirus exposure and HLA in healthy donors. In the PCR, 60 Vbeta and 13 Jbeta primers were used. Measured with immunoSEQ multiplex PCR; TCRdb has only the in-frame clones, and not every one. The table shows about 80,000 clones, with around 60% occurring only once. The CDR3 is 17 residues long. CDR1 is LGHNA and CDR2 is YNFKEQ in the germline V gene. The ends lost 1 base at V and 5 bases at J; junction bases unmatched: 13. About this clone itself: Its antigen is not identified.

Regarding the study as a whole: For presence/absence analyses, sequencing depth was assumed to be roughly uniform across donors.

The clonotype originates from a male donor in good health and CMV-seropositive. Sequencing was performed on PBMCs. This sequence joins TRBV4-2 and TRBJ2-5, with 7 bases identical to TRBD2. The CDR3 DNA sequence: TGTGCCAGCAGCCAAGGAATCCGCGGGAGCCCGGTGGAGACCCAGTACTTC. Amino acid sequence: CASSQGIRGSPVETQYF.